The 30 T cell receptor beta chains in this list originate from one sample, sequenced in a study of graft-versus-host responses after intestinal transplantation. The method was immunoSEQ multiplex PCR; TCRdb's version includes in-frame clones alone and lacks a portion of them. The data show over 90,000 clones, around 90% seen once. No antigen has been identified for these receptors. Source: unstimulated CD8+ T cells sorted from spleen or lymph node cells, taken before intestinal transplant. These TCRs come from a human donor who received an intestinal transplant.

The table lists this clone with a count of one. The chain has TRBV7-6 and TRBJ2-1; TRBD2 aligns across 7 bases. Germline V CDR1 and CDR2: SGHVS, FNYEAQ. The CDR3 sequence is 18 residues long. V lost 0 bases to trimming and J lost 4 bases; unmatched junction nucleotides: 12. The CDR3 bases are TGTGCCAGCAGCTTAGCGCGGGGGAGAGGGGCCCCTTACAATGAGCAGTTCTTC. Protein product: CASSLARGRGAPYNEQFF.

The CDR3 here is CASSQDRDGATNEKLFF. CDR3 sequence (DNA): TGTGCCAGCAGCCAGGACAGGGACGGGGCAACTAATGAAAAACTGTTTTTT. The chain employs TRBV7-8 and TRBJ1-4, with 8 nucleotides matching TRBD1. The CDR3 has 17 amino acids. The germline V gene encodes CDR1 SGHVS and CDR2 FQNEAQ. The V gene end was trimmed by 5 bases and the J gene end by 0 bases; junction bases not matched to a gene: 8.

The chain joins TRBV7-6 to TRBJ2-7, with D perhaps TRBD1 (6 bases). The length of the CDR3 is 15 residues. Trimming removed 5 bases at V and 1 base at J, with 15 bases between. CDR1 and CDR2 from the germline V gene are SGHVS and FNYEAQ. The DNA for the CDR3 is TGTGCCAGCAGCCGTTATAATGGACAGTCCTACGAGCAGTACTTC. It encodes CASSRYNGQSYEQYF. Based on the CDR3 plus reference TRBV7-6 and TRBJ2-7, the full variable domain is GAGVSQSPRYKVTKRGQDVALRCDPISGHVSLYWYRQALGQGPEFLTYFNYEAQQDKSGLPNDRFSAERPEGSISTLTIQRTEQRDSAMYRCASSRYNGQSYEQYFGPGTRLTVT.

This clone was found a few times. The chain has TRBV5-6 and TRBJ1-1; the D gene is possibly TRBD1 (6 bases). The germline V and J ends were trimmed by 0 bases and 5 bases, with 11 bases remaining between them. The CDR3 spans 14 residues. Germline CDR1 reads SGHDT; CDR2 reads YYEEEE. The CDR3 protein is CASSLVQGGTEAFF. The CDR3 DNA reads TGTGCCAGCAGCTTGGTACAGGGAGGGACTGAAGCTTTCTTT. Full variable domain (missing parts from reference TRBV5-6 and TRBJ1-1): DAGVTQSPTHLIKTRGQQVTLRCSPKSGHDTVSWYQQALGQGPQFIFQYYEEEERQRGNFPDRFSGHQFPNYSSELNVNALLLGDSALYLCASSLVQGGTEAFFGQGTRLTVV.

The rearrangement links TRBV4-1 to TRBJ2-2; TRBD2 aligns across 8 bases. Germline values: CDR1 MGHRA, CDR2 YSYEKL. The CDR3 has 15 residues. V dropped 6 bases and J dropped 5; count of bases not matched to a gene: 8. The CDR3 sequence: CASRHREGSTGELFF. CDR3 nucleotides: TGCGCCAGCAGGCACCGGGAGGGAAGTACCGGGGAGCTGTTTTTT.

This rearrangement joins TRBV7-9 to TRBJ2-7; the match to TRBD1 covers 9 bases. CDR1 and CDR2 from the germline V gene are SEHNR and FQNEAQ (reference sequence). The CDR3 extends over 13 amino acids. V trimming: 5 bases; J trimming: 7 bases; junction bases outside the gene matches: 6. Written as DNA, the CDR3 is TGTGCCAGCAGCCCTACAGGGGGCGGGGAGCAGTACTTC. This codes for CASSPTGGGEQYF.

V usage is TRBV11-2 and J usage is TRBJ2-7; 13 positions agree with TRBD2. From germline, CDR1 is SGHAT and CDR2 FQNNGV. J was trimmed by 2 bases and V by 5 bases; bases with no gene match: 6. CDR3 length: 16 amino acids. The CDR3 loop reads CASSGRLAGGPYEQYF. CDR3 nucleotide sequence: TGTGCCAGCAGCGGGAGACTAGCGGGGGGCCCCTACGAGCAGTACTTC. Based on the CDR3 plus reference TRBV11-2 and TRBJ2-7, the full variable domain is EAGVAQSPRYKIIEKRQSVAFWCNPISGHATLYWYQQILGQGPKLLIQFQNNGVVDDSQLPKDRFSAERLKGVDSTLKIQPAKLEDSAVYLCASSGRLAGGPYEQYFGPGTRLTVT.

The V call is TRBV5-4, the J call TRBJ2-3; 8 bases are shared with TRBD1. The CDR3 length is 19 residues. Germline CDR1 is SGHNT and CDR2 is YYREEE (reference sequence). V gave up 1 base and J gave up 3 bases; unmatched junction bases: 16. The CDR3 reads CASSLFYMTGDSPTDTQYF. The CDR3 nucleotides read TGTGCCAGCAGCTTGTTTTATATGACAGGGGACTCCCCTACAGATACGCAGTATTTT.

The genes are TRBV27 and TRBJ2-1; D possibly corresponds to TRBD2 (5 bases). With 5 bases removed from V and 10 bases from J, the gap between germline ends came to 18 bases. In germline, CDR1 is MNHEY, CDR2 SMNVEV (reference sequence). The CDR3 runs to 14 residues. In DNA, the CDR3 is TGTGCCAGCAGTATCGACCCCGGGATGAGGGAGCAGTTCTTC. This translates into CASSIDPGMREQFF.

The chain has TRBV10-3 and TRBJ1-1; 9 bases are shared with TRBD1. V was clipped by 6 bases and J by 4 bases; unmatched bases: 6. This CDR3 is built from 14 residues. Germline V gives CDR1 ENHRY, CDR2 SYGVKD. CDR3 nucleotide sequence: TGTGCCATCAGCCCGGACAGGGGTGGCACTGAAGCTTTCTTT. As protein: CAISPDRGGTEAFF.

With respect to this clone: One end of the junction is discordant with germline, which a read error may explain. This rearrangement joins TRBV7-7 to TRBJ2-7; TRBD2 matches 7 bases. This CDR3 region has 15 residues. Germline V gene sequence: CDR1 SSHAT, CDR2 FNYEAQ (reference sequence). The DNA of the CDR3 is TGTGCCAGCAGTTTAGGGGAGGGGCCAACCTACGAGCAGTACTTC. Translation gives CASSLGEGPTYEQYF.

The rearrangement links TRBV11-2 to TRBJ1-2; D is uncertain. Per germline, CDR1 SGHAT and CDR2 FQNNGV. V was trimmed by 5 bases and J by 4 bases, leaving 11 bases between them. The CDR3 covers 13 residues. CDR3 sequence (DNA): TGTGCCAGCAGCCCGGGGAACCCCTATGGCTACACCTTC. Translating it yields CASSPGNPYGYTF.

This clone came up once. V is TRBV6-5 and J is TRBJ1-5; 8 nucleotides align to TRBD1. With V trimmed by 6 bases and J by 9 bases, 4 bases remained unmatched. This CDR3 spans 12 amino acids. Germline V gives CDR1 MNHEY, CDR2 SVGAGI. CDR3 residues: CASRQGGRPQHF. As DNA, the CDR3 is TGTGCCAGCAGACAGGGGGGTCGGCCCCAGCATTTT.

This rearrangement joins TRBV19 to TRBJ1-1; tentatively, D is TRBD1 (6 bases). The V gene lost 6 bases and the J gene lost 5 bases, with 16 bases spanning the gap. The CDR3 runs to 14 residues. Germline loops: CDR1 LNHDA, CDR2 SQIVND (reference sequence). In DNA, the CDR3 is TGTGCCAGTAGCTCCGGACAGATACAAACTGAAGCTTTCTTT. Encoded protein: CASSSGQIQTEAFF. The full variable domain, completed using reference TRBV19 and TRBJ1-1, is DGGITQSPKYLFRKEGQNVTLSCEQNLNHDAMYWYRQDPGQGLRLIYYSQIVNDFQKGDIAEGYSVSREKKESFPLTVTSAQKNPTAFYLCASSSGQIQTEAFFGQGTRLTVV.

In its sample, this clone was seen a few times. CDR3 region: CASKDRGNSPLHF. CDR3 DNA sequence: TGTGCCAGCAAGGACAGGGGAAACTCACCCCTCCACTTT. The chain couples TRBV6-1 to TRBJ1-6; TRBD1 agrees at 9 bases. There are 13 residues in the CDR3. Looked up from germline, CDR1 is MNHNS and CDR2 is SASEGT. V trimming: 7 bases; J trimming: 10 bases; junction bases outside the gene matches: 5.

The chain uses TRBV29-1 and TRBJ2-5, with 16 bases identical to TRBD2. Trimming took 7 bases from V and 4 from J; bases not matched to a gene: 12. This CDR3 comprises 17 residues. Germline CDR1 SQVTM, CDR2 ANQGSEA. CDR3 sequence reads: CSAISLGLAGGPETQYF. The DNA for the CDR3 is TGCAGCGCCATTTCGTTGGGACTAGCGGGGGGGCCAGAGACCCAGTACTTC.

The chain joins TRBV29-1 to TRBJ2-3; 7 bases fit TRBD2. The J segment lost 3 bases and the V segment lost 7 bases, leaving 4 bases of the junction unmatched. The CDR3 is made up of 12 amino acids. CDR1 and CDR2 from the germline V gene are SQVTM and ANQGSEA. CDR3 DNA: TGCAGCGGGCGAGCGGGAACAGATACGCAGTATTTT. Encoded protein: CSGRAGTDTQYF.

Turning to this clone: At one boundary the junction diverges from the germline segment, which might be a read error. The chain couples TRBV4-3 to TRBJ2-7; D may be TRBD2 (5 bases). This CDR3 has 13 amino acids. Germline CDR1 reads LGHNA; CDR2 reads YSLEER. The CDR3 sequence: CASSQVWRASLCF. The CDR3, as DNA: TGCGCCAGCAGCCAAGTTTGGCGGGCTAGCTTGTGCTTC.

This chain uses TRBV4-3 with TRBJ2-7, with D unresolved. Germline loops: CDR1 LGHNA, CDR2 YSLEER. V shed 1 base and J shed 3 bases, with 7 bases lying between them. This CDR3 is built from 13 residues. This CDR3 is CASSQGPFYEQYF. The CDR3 DNA reads as TGCGCCAGCAGCCAAGGTCCTTTCTACGAGCAGTACTTC.

The chain combines TRBV29-1 with TRBJ1-2; D possibly corresponds to TRBD1 (6 bases). Trimming took 5 bases from V and 2 from J, leaving 12 bases between them. CDR3 length: 13 amino acids. Germline values: CDR1 SQVTM, CDR2 ANQGSEA. CDR3 in DNA: TGCAGCGTTATGGGACACGGGAACTATGGCTACACCTTC. Translated, it gives CSVMGHGNYGYTF.

The V and J genes are TRBV11-2 and TRBJ2-1; D may be TRBD2 (6 bases). The length of the CDR3 is 14 residues. CDR1 is SGHAT and CDR2 is FQNNGV in the germline V gene. V was shortened by 5 bases and J by 6 bases, with 14 bases between the two germline ends. In DNA, the CDR3 is TGTGCCAGCAGCGATCATAGCGGAAGCAATGAGCAGTTCTTC. The encoded protein is CASSDHSGSNEQFF.

V gene TRBV11-2 combines with J gene TRBJ1-1; D unresolved. The CDR3 covers 11 residues. The V gene's germline CDR1 is SGHAT and CDR2 FQNNGV. V lost 1 base and J lost 11, with 8 bases in between. This CDR3 reads CASSLGTGAFF. As DNA, the CDR3 is TGTGCCAGCAGCTTAGGGACGGGGGCTTTCTTT.

The V and J genes are TRBV19 and TRBJ2-2; 11 bases are shared with TRBD2. This CDR3 is 14 amino acids long. Trimming took 8 bases from V and 4 from J; bases not matched to a gene: 3. Germline V gene data show CDR1 as LNHDA and CDR2 as SQIVND (reference sequence). The CDR3 sequence is CASSGLAGTGELFF. The CDR3 region has the DNA TGTGCCAGTTCCGGACTAGCGGGCACCGGGGAGCTGTTTTTT.

This chain uses TRBV28 with TRBJ1-1; TRBD1 aligns across 7 bases. From germline, CDR1 is MDHEN and CDR2 SYDVKM. The CDR3 contains 14 residues. Trimming removed 6 bases from V and 5 bases from J; junction bases left unmatched: 9. In DNA, the CDR3 is TGTGCCAGCAGACCAACAGGGGTTAGAACTGAAGCTTTCTTT. Protein product: CASRPTGVRTEAFF. The complete variable domain, with remaining parts taken from reference TRBV28 and TRBJ1-1, reads DVKVTQSSRYLVKRTGEKVFLECVQDMDHENMFWYRQDPGLGLRLIYFSYDVKMKEKGDIPEGYSVSREKKERFSLILESASTNQTSMYLCASRPTGVRTEAFFGQGTRLTVV.

V usage is TRBV4-1 and J usage is TRBJ2-7, with a tentative D call TRBD1 (6 bases). CDR3 length: 14 amino acids. Trimming took 4 bases from V and 1 from J, leaving 11 bases between them. Germline V gives CDR1 MGHRA, CDR2 YSYEKL. The CDR3 bases are TGCGCCAGCAGCCTTACAGGGTCGTCCTACGAGCAGTACTTC. Translating gives CASSLTGSSYEQYF.

The chain employs TRBV5-8 and TRBJ1-2; D gene ambiguous. Per germline, CDR1 SGHTS and CDR2 YDEGEE. The CDR3 contains 15 residues. V was cut by 2 bases and J by 0 bases, with 11 bases left in between. As DNA, the CDR3 is TGTGCCAGCAGCTTCAGAGGGATCACTAACTATGGCTACACCTTC. This sequence encodes CASSFRGITNYGYTF.

V gene TRBV5-1 combines with J gene TRBJ2-2, with 11 bases identical to TRBD1. The CDR3 consists of 16 residues. The V gene end was trimmed by 1 base and the J gene end by 8 bases; junction bases not matched to a gene: 7. Germline V gives CDR1 SGHRS, CDR2 YFSETQ. Here the CDR3 DNA reads TGCGCCAGCAGCTTGATCTGGACAGGGGGCCGGGGGGAGCTGTTTTTT. It translates to CASSLIWTGGRGELFF.

This chain uses TRBV15 with TRBJ2-1, with 10 bases aligning to TRBD2. CDR3 length: 13 residues. V trimming: 8 bases; J trimming: 3 bases; junction bases outside the gene matches: 1. Germline CDR1 is LNHNV and CDR2 is YYDKDF (reference sequence). The CDR3 DNA is TGTGCCACCGGACTAGCGGACTACAATGAGCAGTTCTTC. Translated, it gives CATGLADYNEQFF.

The chain uses TRBV19 and TRBJ2-2, with 8 bases that match TRBD1. CDR1 LNHDA and CDR2 SQIVND come from the germline V gene (reference sequence). V shed 6 bases and J 4 bases; nucleotides not matched to a gene: 4. The CDR3 has 14 residues. The CDR3 is CASSRTGPTGELFF. The CDR3 DNA sequence: TGTGCCAGTAGCCGGACAGGGCCCACCGGGGAGCTGTTTTTT.

CDR3 nucleotides: TGTGCCAGCAGCTTATCGGAGGGCAGGCCCCAGCATTTT. Its protein is CASSLSEGRPQHF. The gene calls are TRBV7-9 and TRBJ1-5; D gene unclear. The V end was cut by 2 bases, the J end by 9 bases, with 11 bases between. Germline V gives CDR1 SEHNR, CDR2 FQNEAQ (reference sequence). This CDR3 region has 13 residues.